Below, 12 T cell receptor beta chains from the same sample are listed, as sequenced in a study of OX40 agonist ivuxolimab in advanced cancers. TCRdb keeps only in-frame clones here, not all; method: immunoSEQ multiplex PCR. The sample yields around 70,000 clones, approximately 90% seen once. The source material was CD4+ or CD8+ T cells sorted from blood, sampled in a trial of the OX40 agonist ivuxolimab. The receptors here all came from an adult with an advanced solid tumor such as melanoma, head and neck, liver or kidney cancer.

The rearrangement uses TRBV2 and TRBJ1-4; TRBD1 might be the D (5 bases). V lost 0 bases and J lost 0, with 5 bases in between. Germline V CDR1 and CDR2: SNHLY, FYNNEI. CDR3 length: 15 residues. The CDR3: CASSEAGATNEKLFF. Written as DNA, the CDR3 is TGTGCCAGCAGTGAAGCAGGGGCAACTAATGAAAAACTGTTTTTT. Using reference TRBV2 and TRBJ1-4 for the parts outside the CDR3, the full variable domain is EPEVTQTPSHQVTQMGQEVILRCVPISNHLYFYWYRQILGQKVEFLVSFYNNEISEKSEIFDDQFSVERPDGSNFTLKIRSTKLEDSAMYFCASSEAGATNEKLFFGSGTQLSVL.

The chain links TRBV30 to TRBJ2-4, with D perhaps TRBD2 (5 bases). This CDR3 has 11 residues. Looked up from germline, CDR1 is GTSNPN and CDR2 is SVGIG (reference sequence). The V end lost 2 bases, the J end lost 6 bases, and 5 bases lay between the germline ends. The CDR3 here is CAWSSGNIQYF. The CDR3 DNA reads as TGTGCCTGGAGTAGCGGAAACATTCAGTACTTC.

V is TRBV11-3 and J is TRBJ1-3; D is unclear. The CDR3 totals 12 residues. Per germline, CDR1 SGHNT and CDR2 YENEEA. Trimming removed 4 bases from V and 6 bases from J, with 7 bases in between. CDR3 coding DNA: TGTGCCAGCAGCTCTTCGGTAAACACCATATATTTT. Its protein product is CASSSSVNTIYF.

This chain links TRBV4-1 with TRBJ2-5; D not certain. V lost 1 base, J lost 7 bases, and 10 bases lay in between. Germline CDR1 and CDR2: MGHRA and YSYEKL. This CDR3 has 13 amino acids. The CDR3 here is CASSQGPLGTQYF. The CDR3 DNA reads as TGCGCCAGCAGCCAAGGGCCTCTGGGGACCCAGTACTTC.

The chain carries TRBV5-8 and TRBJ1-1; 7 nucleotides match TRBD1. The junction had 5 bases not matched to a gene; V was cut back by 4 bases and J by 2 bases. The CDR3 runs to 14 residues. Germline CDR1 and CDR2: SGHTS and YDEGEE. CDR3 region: CASSNDRDNTEAFF. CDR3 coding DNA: TGTGCCAGCAGCAACGACAGGGATAACACTGAAGCTTTCTTT.

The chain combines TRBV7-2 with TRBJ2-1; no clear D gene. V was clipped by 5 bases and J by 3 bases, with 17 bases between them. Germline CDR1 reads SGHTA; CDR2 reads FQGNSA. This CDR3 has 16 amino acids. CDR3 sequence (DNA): TGTGCCAGCAGCCGGCACGGCTTAGGAGTCTACAATGAGCAGTTCTTC. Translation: CASSRHGLGVYNEQFF.

CDR3 loop: CEGGKSSQPQHF. The CDR3 DNA sequence: TGTGAGGGGGGGAAGAGTAGCCAGCCCCAGCATTTT. J is TRBJ1-5 and V is TRBV30; tentative D call: TRBD1 (6 bases). This CDR3 has 12 residues. Germline CDR1 GTSNPN, CDR2 SVGIG (reference sequence).

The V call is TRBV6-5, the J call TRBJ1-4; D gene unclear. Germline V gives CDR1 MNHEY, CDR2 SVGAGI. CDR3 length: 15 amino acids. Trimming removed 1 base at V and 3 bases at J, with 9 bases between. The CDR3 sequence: CASSYLGEANEKLFF. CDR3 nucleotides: TGTGCCAGCAGTTACTTGGGAGAGGCTAATGAAAAACTGTTTTTT.

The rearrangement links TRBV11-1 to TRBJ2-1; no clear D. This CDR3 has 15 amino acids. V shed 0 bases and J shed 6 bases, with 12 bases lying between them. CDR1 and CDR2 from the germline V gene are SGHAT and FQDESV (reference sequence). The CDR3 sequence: CASSLADGSINEQFF. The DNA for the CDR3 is TGTGCCAGCAGCTTAGCGGACGGGTCTATCAATGAGCAGTTCTTC.

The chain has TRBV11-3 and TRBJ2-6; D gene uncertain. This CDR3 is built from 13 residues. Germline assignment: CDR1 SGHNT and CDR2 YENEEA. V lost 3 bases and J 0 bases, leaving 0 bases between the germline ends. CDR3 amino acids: CASSFSGANVLTF. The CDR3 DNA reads TGTGCCAGCAGCTTCTCTGGGGCCAACGTCCTGACTTTC.

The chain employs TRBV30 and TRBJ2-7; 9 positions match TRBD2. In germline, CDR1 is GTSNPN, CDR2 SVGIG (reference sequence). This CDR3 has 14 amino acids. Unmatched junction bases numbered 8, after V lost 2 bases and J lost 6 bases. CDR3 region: CAWSTASGTSEQYF. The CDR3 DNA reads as TGTGCCTGGAGTACGGCTAGCGGGACTTCCGAGCAGTACTTC.

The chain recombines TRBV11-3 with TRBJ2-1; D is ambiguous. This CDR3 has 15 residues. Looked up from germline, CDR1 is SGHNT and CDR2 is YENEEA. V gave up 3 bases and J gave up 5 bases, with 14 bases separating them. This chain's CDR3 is CASSFLSGQNNEQFF. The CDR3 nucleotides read TGTGCCAGCAGCTTCCTTAGTGGGCAGAACAATGAGCAGTTCTTC.